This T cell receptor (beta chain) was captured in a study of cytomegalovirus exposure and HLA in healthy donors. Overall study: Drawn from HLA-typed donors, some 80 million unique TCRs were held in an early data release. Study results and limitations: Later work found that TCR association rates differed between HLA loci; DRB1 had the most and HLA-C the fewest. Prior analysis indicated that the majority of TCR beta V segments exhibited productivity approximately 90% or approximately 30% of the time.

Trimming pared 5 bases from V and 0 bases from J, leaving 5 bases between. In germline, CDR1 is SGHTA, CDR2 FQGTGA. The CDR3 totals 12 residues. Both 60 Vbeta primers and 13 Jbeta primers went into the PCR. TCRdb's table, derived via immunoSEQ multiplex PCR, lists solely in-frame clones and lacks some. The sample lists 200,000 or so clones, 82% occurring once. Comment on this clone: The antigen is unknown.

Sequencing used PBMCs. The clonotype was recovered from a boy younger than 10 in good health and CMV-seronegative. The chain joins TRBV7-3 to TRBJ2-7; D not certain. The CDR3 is CASSPSSYEQYF. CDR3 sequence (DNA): TGTGCCAGCAGCCCTAGCTCCTACGAGCAGTACTTC.